This T cell receptor beta chain emerged from a study of tumor-infiltrating lymphocytes in primary liver carcinoma. Background on the study: Donors underwent surgery for histopathologically diagnosed primary liver carcinoma. Yields of productive TCRbeta reads ranged from roughly 3.5 to 7.13 million per sample and were similar across tissue types. Aged between 30 and 69 years, the patients were men and women.

This clonotype occurred many times. As yet, its antigen is unknown. Both blood RNA, taken from unsorted whole blood, and germline DNA were extracted. A constant-region primer primed TCR beta cDNA synthesis from 500 to 550 ng of total RNA. Slightly modified ARM-PCR, run as three nested multiplex PCR rounds, produced the TCR beta libraries. Use of TRBV1-TRBV30 forward primers with a C-beta reverse primer characterized the first two PCR rounds, which lasted 10 cycles each. Each CDR3 protein gets one entry after TCRdb re-called the multiplex PCR reads with MiXCR. The data contain about 200,000 distinct CDR3 sequences, 65% of them singletons. The CDR3 length is 17 residues. Germline V gene data show CDR1 as MNHEY and CDR2 as SVGEGT. V dropped 7 bases and J dropped 0 bases, with 16 bases sitting between them. Study results and limitations: For tumor-adjacent and tumor-blood pairs, overlap was less than that seen for tumor region pairs.

Sequenced material: peripheral blood. The receptor's source is a woman aged 55-69 years with primary liver carcinoma and hepatitis B virus infection. The gene calls are TRBV6-2 or TRBV6-3 and TRBJ2-6, with D unclear. The CDR3 reads CASTPITPSSGANVLTF. For the CDR3, the DNA is TGTGCCAGCACCCCAATTACGCCTAGCTCTGGGGCCAACGTCCTGACTTTC.